This T cell receptor beta chain was sequenced during a study of PD-1 blockade in classical Hodgkin lymphoma. Assay used: immunoSEQ multiplex PCR; TCRdb lists only in-frame clones, some missing. The repertoire includes approximately 20,000 clones, approximately 89% of them detected once, and about 0.24% sits in the top ten. Unmatched junction bases numbered 4, after V lost 2 bases and J lost 0 bases. Germline V gene lookup returns CDR1 SGHRS and CDR2 YFSETQ. This CDR3 is 17 amino acids long. Overall study results and limits: Reports indicated that newly diagnosed patients had lower baseline TCR diversity than healthy donors did.

Time point described: newly diagnosed, previously untreated cHL patient sample. Out of thawed PBMCs, magnetic negative selection purified CD4+ T cells. As regards this clone: Its antigen remains unidentified.

The sequenced sample consisted of CD4+ T cells from blood. The clonotype was recovered from a human donor with classical Hodgkin lymphoma. This chain connects TRBV5-1 to TRBJ2-6, with 8 nucleotides matching TRBD1. CDR3 nucleotides: TGCGCCAGCAGCTTAGGGACAGGATTCTCTGGGGCCAACGTCCTGACTTTC. This sequence encodes CASSLGTGFSGANVLTF.